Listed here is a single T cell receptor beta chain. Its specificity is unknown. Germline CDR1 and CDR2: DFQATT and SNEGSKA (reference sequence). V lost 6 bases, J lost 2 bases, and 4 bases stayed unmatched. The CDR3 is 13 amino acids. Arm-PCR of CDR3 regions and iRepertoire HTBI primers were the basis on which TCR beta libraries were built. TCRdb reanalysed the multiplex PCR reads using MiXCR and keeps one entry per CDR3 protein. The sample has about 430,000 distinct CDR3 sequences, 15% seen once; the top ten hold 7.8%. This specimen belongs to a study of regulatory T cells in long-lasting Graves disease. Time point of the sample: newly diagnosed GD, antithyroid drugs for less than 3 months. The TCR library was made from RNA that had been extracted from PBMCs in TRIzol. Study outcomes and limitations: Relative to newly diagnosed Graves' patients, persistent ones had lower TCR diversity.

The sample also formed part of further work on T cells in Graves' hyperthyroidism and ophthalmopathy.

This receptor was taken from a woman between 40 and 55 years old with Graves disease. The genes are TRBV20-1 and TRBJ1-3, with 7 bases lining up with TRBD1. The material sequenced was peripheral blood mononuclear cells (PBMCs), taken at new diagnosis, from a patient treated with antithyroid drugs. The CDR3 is CSASDRAGNTIYF. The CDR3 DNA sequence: TGCAGTGCCAGCGACAGGGCTGGAAACACCATATATTTT.